This entry features one T cell receptor (beta chain) sequence. Gene names are the mouse ones. The read terminates 4 residues before the CDR3 end, so the remaining end is supplied by the germline J gene. Cell sorting was performed on pooled cutaneous lymph node cells with CD4, CD8alpha, NKG2D, NKG2ACE and other markers. The data were taken from a study of CD8+ T cells in alopecia areata. Sequencing used cDNA as its template, made by extracting RNA and reverse transcribing it. Sequenced by immunoSEQ multiplex PCR; TCRdb stores in-frame clones only, minus some. This sample has about 270,000 clones, each found more than once. CDR1 is FNHDT, CDR2 SITEND, per germline (reference sequence). This CDR3 spans 16 amino acids. V lost 2 bases and J lost 1; bases outside the gene matches: 3.

The clonotype originates from a C3H/HeJ mouse with alopecia areata. Mouse MHC haplotype: H2-k. What was sequenced was CD4+ T cells sorted from a lymph node. The chain recombines TRBV19 with TRBJ2-3; 11 bases align to TRBD1. Partial CDR3 DNA: TGTGCCAGCAGTATCGGACAGGGGGCTGGTGCAGAA. Its protein product is CASSIGQGAGAE. From start to end, the CDR3 is CASSIGQGAGAETLYF.